This T cell receptor beta chain originates from a study of blood T cells in healthy people across ages. General study points: Those diversity estimates obtained from one million T cells were thought to be underestimates. PBMCs that were unsorted prevented a conclusive naive versus antigen-experienced comparison.

With V trimmed by 0 bases and J by 6 bases, 0 bases remained unmatched. Germline V gene data show CDR1 as MNHNY and CDR2 as SVGAGI (reference sequence). The CDR3 totals 13 residues. As regards this clonotype: No antigen is known for it.

Aged about 6 to 95, donors were systemically healthy Caucasians from Russia. Isolated per sample were at least 6 million PBMCs. Sample-barcoded 5' priming and a J-beta primer mix drove a second PCR of about 6 to 12 cycles. TCRdb itself ran the 5' RACE reads through MiXCR, one entry per CDR3 protein. The data hold some 1.5 million distinct CDR3 sequences, with approximately 30% observed a single time. This sequence originates from a woman aged 25 to 39 in good health. The sample taken for sequencing was blood. The genes are TRBV6-6 and TRBJ1-1; 8 nucleotides line up with TRBD1. The CDR3 region is CASSYSTGAEAFF. In DNA, the CDR3 is TGTGCCAGCAGTTACTCGACAGGGGCTGAAGCTTTCTTT.